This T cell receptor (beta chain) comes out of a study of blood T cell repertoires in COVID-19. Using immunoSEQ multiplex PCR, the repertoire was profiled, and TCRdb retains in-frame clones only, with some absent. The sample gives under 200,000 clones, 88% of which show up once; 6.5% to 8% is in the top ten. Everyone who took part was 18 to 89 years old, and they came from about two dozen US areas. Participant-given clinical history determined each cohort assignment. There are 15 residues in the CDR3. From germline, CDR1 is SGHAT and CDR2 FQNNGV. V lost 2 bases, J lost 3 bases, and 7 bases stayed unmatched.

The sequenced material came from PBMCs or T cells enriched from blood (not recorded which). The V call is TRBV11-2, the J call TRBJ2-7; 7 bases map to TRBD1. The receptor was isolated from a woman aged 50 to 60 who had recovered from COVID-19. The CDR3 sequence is CASSLLRQGIYEQYF. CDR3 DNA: TGTGCCAGCAGCTTATTGAGACAGGGAATCTACGAGCAGTACTTC.